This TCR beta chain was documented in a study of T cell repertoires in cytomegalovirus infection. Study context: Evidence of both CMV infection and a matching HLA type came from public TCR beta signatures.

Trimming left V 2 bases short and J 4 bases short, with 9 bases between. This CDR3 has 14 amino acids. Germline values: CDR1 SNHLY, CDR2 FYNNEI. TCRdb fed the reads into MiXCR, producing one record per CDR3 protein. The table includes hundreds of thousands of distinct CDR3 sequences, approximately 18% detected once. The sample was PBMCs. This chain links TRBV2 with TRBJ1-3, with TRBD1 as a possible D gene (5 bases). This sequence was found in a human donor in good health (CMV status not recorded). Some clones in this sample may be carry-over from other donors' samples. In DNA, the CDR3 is TGTGCCAGCAGTGAACAGGGCCTGGGAAACACCATATATTTT. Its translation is CASSEQGLGNTIYF.